The 8 T cell receptor beta chains below were found in one sample sequenced in a study of cytomegalovirus exposure and HLA in healthy donors. The PCR ran on 60 Vbeta and 13 Jbeta primers. The assay was immunoSEQ multiplex PCR, and TCRdb's table has in-frame clones only and misses some. The table lists under 80,000 clones, 75% to 85% of them singletons. The sequencing sample was made of PBMCs. The receptors come from a man between 45 and 60 years old in good health and CMV-seropositive.

The chain combines TRBV5-6 with TRBJ1-6; D is perhaps TRBD1 (5 bases). Germline V gene sequence: CDR1 SGHDT, CDR2 YYEEEE. The V gene lost 6 bases and the J gene lost 8 bases, with 15 bases spanning the gap. The CDR3 is 14 amino acids. This chain's CDR3 is CASTQGFGYSPLHF. The CDR3 DNA follows: TGTGCCAGCACTCAGGGTTTCGGTTATTCACCCCTCCACTTT. Variable domain in full (rest from reference TRBV5-6 and TRBJ1-6): DAGVTQSPTHLIKTRGQQVTLRCSPKSGHDTVSWYQQALGQGPQFIFQYYEEEERQRGNFPDRFSGHQFPNYSSELNVNALLLGDSALYLCASTQGFGYSPLHFGNGTRLTVT.

The chain carries TRBV5-1 and TRBJ2-3, with D perhaps matching TRBD2 (6 bases). Germline CDR1 SGHRS, CDR2 YFSETQ. The germline V and J ends were trimmed by 1 base and 4 bases, with 10 bases remaining between them. This CDR3 is built from 14 residues. The CDR3: CASSLPGSADTQYF. CDR3 coding DNA: TGCGCCAGCAGCTTGCCCGGGAGCGCAGATACGCAGTATTTT.

The V and J genes are TRBV18 and TRBJ2-1, with 11 positions matching TRBD2. Trimming cost V 5 bases and J 4 bases; bases outside gene matches: 4. This CDR3 comprises 15 residues. The germline CDR1 and CDR2 sequences are KGHSH and LQKENI. This CDR3 reads CASSMGLAEYNEQFF. CDR3 DNA: TGTGCCAGCTCAATGGGACTAGCGGAGTACAATGAGCAGTTCTTC.

J is TRBJ2-2 and V is TRBV19, with 7 bases lining up with TRBD1. Germline-derived CDR1 and CDR2 are LNHDA and SQIVND (reference sequence). The CDR3 covers 14 residues. V shed 7 bases, J shed 6 bases, and the junction held 8 bases outside the gene matches. CDR3 amino acids: CASTRDRVAGELFF. CDR3 bases: TGTGCCAGTACCCGAGACAGGGTGGCCGGGGAGCTGTTTTTT. The entire variable domain, with the rest obtained from reference TRBV19 and TRBJ2-2, is as follows: DGGITQSPKYLFRKEGQNVTLSCEQNLNHDAMYWYRQDPGQGLRLIYYSQIVNDFQKGDIAEGYSVSREKKESFPLTVTSAQKNPTAFYLCASTRDRVAGELFFGEGSRLTVL.

The chain links TRBV30 to TRBJ1-1; D may be TRBD1 (5 bases). This CDR3 comprises 12 residues. The germline CDR1 and CDR2 sequences are GTSNPN and SVGIG (reference sequence). Trimming removed 3 bases at V and 5 bases at J, with 10 bases between. CDR3 in amino acids: CAWSYRGTEAFF. The DNA for the CDR3 is TGTGCCTGGAGCTACCGGGGGACTGAAGCTTTCTTT.

As concerns this clone: Other DNA sequences within the sample encode an identical CDR3. The genes are TRBV27 and TRBJ2-1; D possibly corresponds to TRBD1 (6 bases). The CDR3 sequence is 15 residues long. Germline V gene lookup returns CDR1 MNHEY and CDR2 SMNVEV (reference sequence). Between the trimmed V and J ends, which lost 5 bases and 0 bases, there was a span of 11 bases. As DNA, the CDR3 is TGTGCCAGCAGTCTCACAGGGAGCTCCTACAATGAGCAGTTCTTC. Its protein is CASSLTGSSYNEQFF.

The chain carries TRBV6-1 and TRBJ2-5, with 8 bases aligning to TRBD1. V lost 5 bases, J lost 4 bases, and 9 bases stayed unmatched. Per the germline V gene, CDR1 is MNHNS and CDR2 is SASEGT. This CDR3 is 15 amino acids long. DNA of the CDR3: TGTGCCAGCAGTCCCGGACAGGGAGGAAGAGAGACCCAGTACTTC. Protein sequence: CASSPGQGGRETQYF.

This chain links TRBV7-2 with TRBJ2-5; TRBD2 matches 8 bases. Germline V gene lookup returns CDR1 SGHTA and CDR2 FQGNSA. The V and J ends lost 5 bases and 7 bases, in that order; junction bases with no gene match: 9. The CDR3 covers 14 residues. The chain's CDR3 is CASSPLAGIWTQYF. The CDR3 region has the DNA TGTGCCAGCAGCCCCTTAGCGGGAATCTGGACCCAGTACTTC. Drawing the rest from reference TRBV7-2 and TRBJ2-5, the complete variable domain is GAGVSQSPSNKVTEKGKDVELRCDPISGHTALYWYRQSLGQGLEFLIYFQGNSAPDKSGLPSDRFSAERTGGSVSTLTIQRTQQEDSAVYLCASSPLAGIWTQYFGPGTRLLVL.